The subject of this entry is one TCR beta chain. This clonotype was found a few times. The clone's antigen remains unknown. Base quality data are lacking; no much larger clone is found one base away. The data originate from a study of T-cell memory formation after mild COVID-19 (dated by TCRdb to the early 2020s). In terms of the full investigation: TCR sequence clusters from the two donors were found to be largely donor specific. The cohort was made up of two young adult volunteers, one female and one male, who were previously healthy. T-cell clones expanding and contracting after mild COVID-19 in a couple of donors were tracked by longitudinal TCRalpha and TCRbeta repertoire sequencing.

The sequencer was an Illumina NovaSeq 6000. Using 5'RACE with constant-segment primers, TCRalpha and TCRbeta cDNA libraries were constructed, with sample barcodes and unique molecular identifiers added in the process. RNA was extracted from every sample with Trizol reagent. Library amplification was performed in two PCR steps, and a second sample barcode and Illumina TruSeq adapters were introduced in the second step. Libraries were sequenced on an Illumina NovaSeq with 2 x 150 bp paired-end reads. In the original analysis: Reads were demultiplexed and collapsed into UMI-guided consensus sequences with migec v1.2.7. With mixcr v2.1.11, UMI consensuses were aligned to TRA and TRB V and J templates and assembled into clonotypes. A clonotype was counted as expanded or contracted only if both edgeR and NoisET called the change significant, with noise models trained on biological replicates. For edgeR calls, a false discovery rate-adjusted p below 0.01 and a log2 fold-change threshold of 1 were applied. As an exploratory analysis of dynamics, max-normalized trajectories of the 1000 most abundant clonotypes were examined by PCA with hierarchical clustering. Separately sequenced CD4+ and CD8+ repertoires were used to assign the CD4 or CD8 phenotype of responding clones. The raw public reads went through TCRdb reprocessing: fastp at Q25, MiXCR clone calling, in-frame beta chains kept. Rows with a matching CDR3 protein are joined into one entry that keeps the most common DNA and genes. None of the V and J calls come from the authors' own analysis; TCRdb made them. This sample holds 250,000 to 300,000 distinct CDR3 sequences; around 16% were observed only once. Together, the top ten hold around a fifth of the sample.

Points the paper makes about the study in general: Some responding clones were found in pre-infection memory, which suggests that pre-existing cross-reactive memory T cells took part in the SARS-CoV-2 response. The study covered only a couple of mild cases, and larger cohorts including severe cases with pre-infection samples were considered necessary. Contracting CD4+ clones were located mainly in the CM and EM memory subsets, whereas CD8+ clones were found to be enriched in EMRA. SARS-CoV-2 specificity of the second-wave clones peaking on day 37 was not confirmed. Balanced CD4/CD8 phenotypes were observed for clones contracting from day 15 to 85, whereas a bias towards CD4+ was observed for a second wave of clones expanding from day 15 to 37.

Trimming costs V 5 bases and J 5 bases, and their ends lie 15 bases apart. The CDR3 spans 13 residues, from the cysteine through the phenylalanine. The retained sequence is limited to the CDR3, 39 bases, with the frame set at the first base. CDR1 and CDR2 (DFQATT, SNEGSKA) derive from the germline V gene (reference sequence). PBMCs were isolated by Ficoll-Paque density gradient centrifugation. The sequenced sample consisted of PBMCs or a T cell subset sorted from them (not recorded which). This chain joins TRBV20-1 to TRBJ1-1; TRBD1 is possibly the D segment (5 matching bases). This clonotype was obtained from a man aged 18 to 30 who had mild COVID-19 (a few samples of this study predate the infection). The sample titles of this study are shuffled in the database, so cell type and time point are left out; the donor was told from shared clones. The CDR3 region reads CSAASAWGTEAFF. The base sequence is TGCAGTGCTGCTTCGGCATGGGGGACTGAAGCTTTCTTT.